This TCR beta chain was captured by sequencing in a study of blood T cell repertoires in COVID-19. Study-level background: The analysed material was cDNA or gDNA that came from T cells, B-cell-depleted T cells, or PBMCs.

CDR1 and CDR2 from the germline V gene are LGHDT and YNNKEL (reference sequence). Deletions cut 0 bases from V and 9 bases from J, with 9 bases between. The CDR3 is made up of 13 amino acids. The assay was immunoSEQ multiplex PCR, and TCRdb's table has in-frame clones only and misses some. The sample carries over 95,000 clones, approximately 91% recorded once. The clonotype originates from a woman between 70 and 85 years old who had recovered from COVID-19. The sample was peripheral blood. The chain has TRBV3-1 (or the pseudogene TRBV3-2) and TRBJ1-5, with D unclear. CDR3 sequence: CASSQERHSPQHF. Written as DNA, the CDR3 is TGTGCCAGCAGCCAAGAGAGGCACTCGCCCCAGCATTTT.